One and the same sample provided the 2 T cell receptor beta chains below, sequenced in a study of T cells in Graves' hyperthyroidism and ophthalmopathy. Amplified TCR beta CDR3 regions came from RNA transcripts. First-round RT-PCR of the TCR CDR3 relied on the HTBI primer set. TCRdb reanalysed the multiplex PCR reads using MiXCR and keeps one entry per CDR3 protein. The sample has about 290,000 distinct CDR3 sequences; roughly 13% are singletons. Sequenced input: blood. Receptor source: a woman in her thirties or forties with Graves' hyperthyroidism.

In its sample, this clonotype was seen many times. The chain couples TRBV7-8 to TRBJ1-5; 7 bases are a match to TRBD1. Trimming cost V 5 bases and J 3 bases; bases outside gene matches: 4. Germline CDR1 SGHVS, CDR2 FQNEAQ. The CDR3 is made up of 14 amino acids. The CDR3 DNA follows: TGTGCCAGCAGCCGGGGACAGATCAATCAGCCCCAGCATTTT. It is translated as CASSRGQINQPQHF.

This clonotype was counted many times. V is TRBV12-3 or TRBV12-4 and J is TRBJ1-5; 10 bases align to TRBD1. The CDR3 has 16 residues. V shed 5 bases, J shed 0 bases, and the junction held 4 bases outside the gene matches. The CDR3 loop is CASSGGQGYSNQPQHF. Written as DNA, the CDR3 is TGTGCCAGCAGTGGGGGACAGGGGTATAGCAATCAGCCCCAGCATTTT.